This T cell receptor (beta chain) was recorded in a study of cytomegalovirus exposure and HLA in healthy donors. Study in general: Counted in an early data release were tens of millions of unique TCRs from HLA-typed donors.

The PCR ran on 60 Vbeta and 13 Jbeta primers. Measured with immunoSEQ multiplex PCR; TCRdb has only the in-frame clones, and not every one. The repertoire includes around 80,000 clones, around 70% of them detected once, and under 10% sits in the top ten. Broader study findings: Reportedly, a later analysis found an Asian-associated ancestry cluster had fewer N-insertions than the roughly 700-donor mean. Looking again later, the authors saw that most CMV-associated TCR beta chains seemed HLA-restricted. Roughly even sequencing depth across donors was the assumption behind the presence/absence analyses.

Sample share makes this clone medium-sized. The antigen is unknown. Germline V gene lookup returns CDR1 MGHDK and CDR2 SYGVNS. V lost 4 bases to trimming and J lost 3 bases; unmatched junction nucleotides: 2. The CDR3 consists of 15 residues. This TCR was recovered from a man aged 40-49 years in good health and CMV-seropositive. Sequenced sample: PBMCs. The V call is TRBV25-1, the J call TRBJ2-2; TRBD2 agrees at 10 bases. As DNA, the CDR3 is TGTGCCAGCAGTGCCGGGACTAGCGACACCGGGGAGCTGTTTTTT. Its translation: CASSAGTSDTGELFF.